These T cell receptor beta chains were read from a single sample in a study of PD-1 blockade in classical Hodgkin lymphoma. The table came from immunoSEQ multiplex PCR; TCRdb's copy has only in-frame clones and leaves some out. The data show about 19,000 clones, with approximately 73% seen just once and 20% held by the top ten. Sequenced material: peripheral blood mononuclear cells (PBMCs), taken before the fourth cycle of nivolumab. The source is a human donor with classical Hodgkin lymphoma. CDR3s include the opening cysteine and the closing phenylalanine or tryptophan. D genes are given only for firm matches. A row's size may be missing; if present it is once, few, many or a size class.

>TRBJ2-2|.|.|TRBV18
TGTGCCAGCTTGGGAATCGGGGAGCTGTTTTTT
CASLGIGELFF
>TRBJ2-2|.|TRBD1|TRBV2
TGTGCCAGCAGGGTGGGGACAGGGGAATTTACCGGGGAGCTGTTTTTT
CASRVGTGEFTGELFF
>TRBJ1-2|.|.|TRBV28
TGTGCCAGCAGCGCCACGATTGAACTTTATGGCTACACCTTC
CASSATIELYGYTF
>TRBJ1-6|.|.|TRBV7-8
TGTGCCAGCAGCTTAGAAGGCAGGAGGGATTCACCCCTCCACTTT
CASSLEGRRDSPLHF
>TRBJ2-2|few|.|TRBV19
TGTGCCAGTAGTATACGTGGAAGCGGGGAGCTGTTTTTT
CASSIRGSGELFF
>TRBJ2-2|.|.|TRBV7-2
TGTGCCAGCAGCGTCGGAAGGGGGTATAACACCGGGGAGCTGTTTTTT
CASSVGRGYNTGELFF
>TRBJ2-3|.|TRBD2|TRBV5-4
TGTGCCAGCCGCCAACGACTACTAGCGGGAGGCCCCACAGATACGCAGTATTTT
CASRQRLLAGGPTDTQYF
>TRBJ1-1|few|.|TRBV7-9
TGTGCCAGCAGCTTAGAATCGAGGAACACTGAAGCTTTCTTT
CASSLESRNTEAFF
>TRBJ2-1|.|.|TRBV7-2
TGTGCCAGCAGCCCTAGACAGAGAGCCTACAATGAGCAGTTCTTC
CASSPRQRAYNEQFF
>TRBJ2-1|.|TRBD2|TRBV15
TGTGCCACCAGCAGCCGCGGACTAGCGGGAGATGAGCAGTTCTTC
CATSSRGLAGDEQFF
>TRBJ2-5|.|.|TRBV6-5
TGTGCCAGCAGTTACCAAACACAGGGAGGGGAGACCCAGTACTTC
CASSYQTQGGETQYF
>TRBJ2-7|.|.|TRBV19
TGTGCCAGTAGTCTCCGCTGGGCCGATACATCCTACGAGCAGTACTTC
CASSLRWADTSYEQYF
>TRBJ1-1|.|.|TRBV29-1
TGCAGCGTTGCTCTAACAGGGAACACTGAAGCTTTCTTT
CSVALTGNTEAFF
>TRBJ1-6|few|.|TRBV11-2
TGTGCCAGCAGCTCCGACAGTAATTCACCCCTCCACTTT
CASSSDSNSPLHF
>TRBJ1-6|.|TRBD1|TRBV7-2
TGTGCCAGCAGCTTAGTCTTCCAGGGGGCGAATAGTTCACCCCTCCACTTT
CASSLVFQGANSSPLHF
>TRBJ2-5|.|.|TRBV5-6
TGTGCCAGCACCTTCAGGGTCCTACTGCAAGAGACCCAGTACTTC
CASTFRVLLQETQYF
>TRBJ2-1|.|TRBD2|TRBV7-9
TGTGCCAGCAGCCCCTACCAGGGACTAGCGGGGGGCGGGGGCAATGAGCAGTTCTTC
CASSPYQGLAGGGGNEQFF
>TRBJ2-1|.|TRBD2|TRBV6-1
TGTGCCAGCAGTAAGACTAGCGGGGGGGTCGATGAGCAGTTCTTC
CASSKTSGGVDEQFF
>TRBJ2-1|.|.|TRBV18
TGTGCCAGCTCCCCCTCGGGACAAATGTACAATGAGCAGTTCTTC
CASSPSGQMYNEQFF
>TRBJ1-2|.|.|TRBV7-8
TGTGCCAGCAGCTTAGCCTCAGGGGTGAACTATGGCTACACCTTC
CASSLASGVNYGYTF
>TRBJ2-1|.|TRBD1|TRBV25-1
TGTGCCAGCAGTGAATGGGACAGGCGCGCCGATGAGCAGTTCTTC
CASSEWDRRADEQFF
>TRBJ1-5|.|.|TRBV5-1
TGCGCCAGCAGCTTAACAGGGCCCAATCAGCCCCAGCATTTT
CASSLTGPNQPQHF
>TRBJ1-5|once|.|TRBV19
TGTGCCAGTAGTAAGGGCAATCAGCCCCAGCATTTT
CASSKGNQPQHF
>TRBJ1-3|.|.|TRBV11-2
TGTGCCAGCAGCCCAACCCTCGTACCCATATATTTT
CASSPTLVPIYF
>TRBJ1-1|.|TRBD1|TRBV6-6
TGTGCCAGCAGTTACGGGGACAGGACGAACACTGAAGCTTTCTTT
CASSYGDRTNTEAFF
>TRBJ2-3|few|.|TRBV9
TGTGCCAGCAGCGGGGCCACCCGTGGAGATACGCAGTATTTT
CASSGATRGDTQYF
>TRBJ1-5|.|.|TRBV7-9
TGTGCCAGCAGCTTACCAGGGAATCAGCCCCAGCATTTT
CASSLPGNQPQHF
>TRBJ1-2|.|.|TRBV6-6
TGTGCCAGCAGTACCGACCCTCCTGGGGGCTACACCTTC
CASSTDPPGGYTF
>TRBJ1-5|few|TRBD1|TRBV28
TGTGCCAGCAGTCCACAGGGGGCGGGGTATAGCAATCAGCCCCAGCATTTT
CASSPQGAGYSNQPQHF
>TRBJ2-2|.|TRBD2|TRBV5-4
TGTGCCAGCAGCTTCGGGACTAGCGGGAGGCCCGGGGAGCTGTTTTTT
CASSFGTSGRPGELFF
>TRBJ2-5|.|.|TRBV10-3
TGTGCCATCAGTGGACAACAAGAGACCCAGTACTTC
CAISGQQETQYF